This TCR beta chain was obtained from a study of blood T cell repertoires in COVID-19. Across the whole study: The samples span acute and convalescent COVID-19 from the United States, Italy and Spain. PBMCs, B-cell-depleted T cells, or T cells were the source of the cDNA or gDNA that made up the material.

J lost 5 bases, V lost 5 bases, and 9 bases had no gene match. Germline CDR1 is SGHAT and CDR2 is FQNNGV. The CDR3 contains 15 residues. Participants, roughly 18 to 100 years old, spanned 25 or so US areas. Grouping used clinical history reported by participants in a survey and questionnaire. Repertoires were generated with immunoSEQ multiplex PCR, while TCRdb's copy carries only in-frame clones and drops some. The sample carries approximately 400,000 clones, more than 75% recorded once. The chain carries TRBV11-2 and TRBJ2-5, with TRBD2 identical over 9 bases. The receptor was isolated from a woman aged 18-30 years who had recovered from COVID-19. Sequencing was carried out using PBMCs or T cells enriched from blood (not recorded which). The DNA for the CDR3 is TGTGCCAGCAGCAATATGGCGGGGGGGCCGGAGACCCAGTACTTC. It specifies CASSNMAGGPETQYF.